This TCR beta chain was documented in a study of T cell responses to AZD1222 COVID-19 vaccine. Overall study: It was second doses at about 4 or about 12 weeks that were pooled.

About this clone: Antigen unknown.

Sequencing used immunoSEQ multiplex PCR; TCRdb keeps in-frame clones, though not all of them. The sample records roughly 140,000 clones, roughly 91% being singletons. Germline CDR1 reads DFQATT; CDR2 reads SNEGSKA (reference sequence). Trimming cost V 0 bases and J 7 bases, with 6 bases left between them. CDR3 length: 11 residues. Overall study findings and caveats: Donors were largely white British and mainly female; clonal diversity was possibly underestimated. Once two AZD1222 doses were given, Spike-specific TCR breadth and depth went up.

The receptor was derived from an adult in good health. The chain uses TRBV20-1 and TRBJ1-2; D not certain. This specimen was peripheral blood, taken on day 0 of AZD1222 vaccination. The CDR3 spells CSARDRSGYTF. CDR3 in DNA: TGCAGTGCTAGAGATCGTAGTGGCTACACCTTC.